The clone carrying this T cell receptor beta chain was detected many times. V was shortened by 6 bases and J by 2 bases, with 10 bases between the two germline ends. The CDR3 loop spans 13 amino acids. The data derive from a study of T cells in Graves' hyperthyroidism and ophthalmopathy. Amplified TCR beta CDR3 regions came from RNA transcripts. Using the HTBI primer set, a first-round RT-PCR was run on the TCR CDR3. Using its own MiXCR run on the multiplex PCR reads, TCRdb lists one record per CDR3 protein. The data show a few hundred thousand distinct CDR3 sequences, roughly 18% seen once. The sequencing sample was made of blood. The chain couples TRBV12-3 or TRBV12-4 to TRBJ1-2; D ambiguous. This clonotype originated in a man aged 40-49 years with Graves' hyperthyroidism. DNA for the CDR3: TGTGCCAGCAGGTCCGATAGCAACTATGGCTACACCTTC. Translating gives CASRSDSNYGYTF.